Each of the 4 T cell receptor beta chains below was sequenced from the same sample in a study of long-term antiretroviral therapy in people with HIV. Researchers report immunoSEQ v3.0 was run at survey level. TCRdb keeps only in-frame clones here, not all; method: immunoSEQ multiplex PCR. The sample contains 30,000 to 40,000 clones, 80% to 90% of which appear only once. Sequenced material: unsorted PBMCs, taken 0.4 years before starting antiretroviral therapy. These receptors originate from a man aged 18 to 29 with HIV.

This sequence joins TRBV2 and TRBJ1-1, with 9 nucleotides matching TRBD1. The CDR3 loop spans 15 amino acids. With V trimmed by 0 bases and J by 9 bases, 8 bases remained unmatched. Germline V gene sequence: CDR1 SNHLY, CDR2 FYNNEI. The CDR3 DNA follows: TGTGCCAGCAGTGAAGCGACTAGCGGACAGGGGAAAGCTTTCTTT. The encoded protein is CASSEATSGQGKAFF.

CDR3 sequence reads: CASHRGSLADTQYF. Here the CDR3 DNA reads TGTGCCAGCCATCGGGGTAGCTTGGCAGATACGCAGTATTTT. The chain combines TRBV6-5 with TRBJ2-3, with D tentatively TRBD2 (5 bases). Germline V lookup: CDR1 MNHEY, CDR2 SVGAGI. CDR3 length: 14 amino acids. V was trimmed by 8 bases and J by 4 bases, leaving 16 bases between them.

In DNA form, the CDR3 reads TGTGCCAGCAGCTCGGGACAGAAGACCTACGAGCAGTACTTC. Amino acids: CASSSGQKTYEQYF. The V gene is TRBV7-3, the J gene TRBJ2-7; TRBD1 aligns across 7 bases. This CDR3 contains 14 residues. The J segment lost 2 bases and the V segment lost 4 bases, leaving 5 bases of the junction unmatched. In germline, CDR1 is SGHTA, CDR2 FQGTGA.

This clone was counted between two and nine times. The V and J genes are TRBV29-1 and TRBJ2-7; 10 nucleotides line up with TRBD2. Per germline, CDR1 SQVTM and CDR2 ANQGSEA. The CDR3 runs 16 residues. V lost 7 bases to trimming and J lost 1 base; unmatched junction nucleotides: 13. The CDR3 DNA sequence: TGCAGCGCCACGGATAGCGGGGGGACAAGATCCTACGAGCAGTACTTC. Its protein is CSATDSGGTRSYEQYF.